This T cell receptor beta chain was observed in a study of T cell responses to AZD1222 COVID-19 vaccine. V lost 6 bases, J lost 3 bases, and 23 bases lay in between. The germline V gene encodes CDR1 MDHEN and CDR2 SYDVKM. This CDR3 is 17 amino acids long. Assay: immunoSEQ multiplex PCR; the TCRdb copy retains only in-frame clones and omits some. The sample contains a few hundred thousand clones, approximately 95% of which appear only once. The sequence derives from an adult in good health. Sample: peripheral blood, taken on day 0 of AZD1222 vaccination. This chain uses TRBV28 with TRBJ1-1, with D perhaps TRBD1 (5 bases). The CDR3 DNA reads as TGTGCCAGCAGGGTGGGGGAATATCGTCGCCGCGACACTGAAGCTTTCTTT. It encodes CASRVGEYRRRDTEAFF.